This T cell receptor (beta chain) was retrieved from a study of long-term antiretroviral therapy in people with HIV. Version v3.0 of the immunoSEQ assay ran at survey level. Sequencing was performed with immunoSEQ multiplex PCR; in TCRdb, only in-frame clones are kept and a portion is missing. The data show 24,000 or so clones, 85% to 95% seen once. Findings and caveats of the study: Missing from the dataset were any data on ART adherence, viral resistance or therapy changes.

To note about this clone: Antigen: not known.

The ends were cut back, 4 bases at V and 0 bases at J, with 14 bases in the middle. CDR3 length: 16 amino acids. Germline V gene lookup returns CDR1 SGHKS and CDR2 YYEKEE (reference sequence). The sequence was obtained from a woman between 45 and 60 years old with HIV. The starting material was unsorted PBMCs, obtained around 5 years after starting antiretroviral therapy. This chain uses TRBV5-5 with TRBJ1-5; D possibly corresponds to TRBD1 (6 bases). For the CDR3, the DNA is TGTGCCAGCAGCCAGAATGGACAGTATAGCAATCAGCCCCAGCATTTT. Translation: CASSQNGQYSNQPQHF. The complete variable domain, with remaining parts taken from reference TRBV5-5 and TRBJ1-5, reads DAGVTQSPTHLIKTRGQQVTLRCSPISGHKSVSWYQQVLGQGPQFIFQYYEKEERGRGNFPDRFSARQFPNYSSELNVNALLLGDSALYLCASSQNGQYSNQPQHFGDGTRLSIL.